These 6 T cell receptor beta chains came from one sample sequenced in a study of cytomegalovirus exposure and HLA in healthy donors. It was with 60 Vbeta and 13 Jbeta primers that the PCR ran. The assay was immunoSEQ multiplex PCR, and TCRdb's table has in-frame clones only and misses some. The sample includes about 98,000 clones, about 74% of them seen just once. The sequenced material came from PBMCs. The receptors were sampled from a male donor in good health and CMV-seronegative.

The chain couples TRBV28 to TRBJ2-3; 10 bases fit TRBD2. The germline gives CDR1 MDHEN, CDR2 SYDVKM. This CDR3 has 15 amino acids. V lost 6 bases and J lost 6; bases outside the gene matches: 9. As DNA, the CDR3 is TGTGCCAGCAGCTCGCAGCTAGCGGGAGCCGATACGCAGTATTTT. This sequence encodes CASSSQLAGADTQYF.

The chain employs TRBV6-6 and TRBJ2-4; no clear D gene. Germline V gene lookup returns CDR1 MNHNY and CDR2 SVGAGI (reference sequence). V was cut by 6 bases and J by 0 bases, with 9 bases left in between. The length of the CDR3 is 14 residues. The CDR3 bases are TGTGCCAGCAGCGCCAGTCTAGCCAAAAACATTCAGTACTTC. Protein: CASSASLAKNIQYF.

The chain links TRBV21-1 to TRBJ2-7; the table names TRBD1, a call not compared with the DNA. TRBV21-1 is annotated as a pseudogene. The CDR3 totals 15 residues. The CDR3 spells CASSPRTVCSYEQYF. The CDR3 DNA reads as TGTGCCAGCAGCCCAAGGACAGTTTGTTCCTACGAGCAGTACTTC.

The J gene is TRBJ2-3, the V gene TRBV6-5, with D possibly matching TRBD2 (6 bases). Trimming left V 4 bases short and J 3 bases short, with 17 bases between. CDR1 MNHEY and CDR2 SVGAGI come from the germline V gene. The CDR3 totals 16 residues. CDR3: CASSLGGWDRTDTQYF. The CDR3 bases are TGTGCCAGCAGTTTGGGGGGATGGGATCGGACAGATACGCAGTATTTT.

The chain couples TRBV16 to TRBJ2-1; D remains unclear. Per the germline V gene, CDR1 is KGHSY and CDR2 is FQNENV. The CDR3 is 16 residues long. V was pared by 0 bases and J by 3 bases, with 12 bases between. The CDR3 is CASSQSASRDYNEQFF. The CDR3 DNA follows: TGTGCCAGCAGCCAATCAGCGTCTAGAGACTACAATGAGCAGTTCTTC.

The chain joins TRBV5-1 to TRBJ1-1, with 7 positions matching TRBD1. The CDR3 loop spans 13 amino acids. V gave up 4 bases and J gave up 14 bases; unmatched junction bases: 14. From germline, CDR1 is SGHRS and CDR2 YFSETQ. The CDR3 DNA is TGCGCCAGCAGCCGAGGGGGCGCGGGACATCACTTCTTT. It specifies CASSRGGAGHHFF. The variable domain in full, completed from reference TRBV5-1 and TRBJ1-1, reads KAGVTQTPRYLIKTRGQQVTLSCSPISGHRSVSWYQQTPGQGLQFLFEYFSETQRNKGNFPGRFSGRQFSNSRSEMNVSTLELGDSALYLCASSRGGAGHHFFGQGTRLTVV.